One and the same sample provided the 13 T cell receptor beta chains below, sequenced in a study of early stage breast cancer tumors (dated 2017 in TCRdb). The library was prepared using the immunoSEQ multiplex PCR assay. The table was pulled from immuneACCESS by TCRdb, which kept in-frame rearrangements only. Such tables lose some clones; where checked, under half of the loss comes from unresolved V genes, and the rest has no known cause. This sample is represented by about 41,000 clones; roughly 69% of them were singletons. The ten biggest clones cover 5.5% to 8% of the sample. Specimen: blood. The receptor set was obtained from a person between 45 and 65 years old with breast cancer.

The table lists this clone with a few counts. This chain joins TRBV19 and TRBJ2-7; possibly TRBD2 for D (5 bases). From germline, CDR1 is LNHDA and CDR2 SQIVND (reference sequence). The CDR3 covers 14 residues. Deletions cut 2 bases from V and 3 bases from J, with 11 bases between. The DNA of the CDR3 is TGTGCCAGTAGTATAATCCCAGGAGGCTACGAGCAGTACTTC. Translating gives CASSIIPGGYEQYF.

V is TRBV18 and J is TRBJ2-1, with TRBD1 matching over 7 bases. The J segment lost 6 bases and the V segment lost 4 bases, leaving 9 bases of the junction unmatched. Germline CDR1 is KGHSH and CDR2 is LQKENI. The CDR3 has 15 residues. CDR3 sequence: CASSRGQDPFNEQFF. In DNA, the CDR3 is TGTGCCAGCTCACGAGGACAGGACCCGTTCAATGAGCAGTTCTTC.

The chain uses TRBV6-5 and TRBJ1-4; D ambiguous. Trimming cost V 2 bases and J 2 bases, with 9 bases left between them. The CDR3 covers 15 residues. Germline V gives CDR1 MNHEY, CDR2 SVGAGI. For the CDR3, the DNA is TGTGCCAGCAGTTACGGGCTTCCGACTAATGAAAAACTGTTTTTT. Encoded protein: CASSYGLPTNEKLFF.

The chain links TRBV5-6 to TRBJ2-5; 7 positions match TRBD1. Germline values: CDR1 SGHDT, CDR2 YYEEEE. This CDR3 comprises 13 residues. J lost 3 bases, V lost 4 bases, and 3 bases had no gene match. CDR3 sequence: CASSVGTEETQYF. CDR3 coding DNA: TGTGCCAGCAGCGTCGGGACAGAAGAGACCCAGTACTTC.

This chain connects TRBV2 to TRBJ2-1; D is ambiguous. The CDR3 length is 13 residues. V lost 7 bases to trimming and J lost 2 bases, with 9 bases between them. The germline V gene encodes CDR1 SNHLY and CDR2 FYNNEI. The CDR3 coding sequence is TGTGCCAGCACGGTAGACACCTACAATGAGCAGTTCTTC. This translates into CASTVDTYNEQFF. Looking up the rest from reference TRBV2 and TRBJ2-1 gives the full variable domain: EPEVTQTPSHQVTQMGQEVILRCVPISNHLYFYWYRQILGQKVEFLVSFYNNEISEKSEIFDDQFSVERPDGSNFTLKIRSTKLEDSAMYFCASTVDTYNEQFFGPGTRLTVL.

This clone was seen more than once but under ten times. CDR3 DNA sequence: TGTGCCAGCTCGAACGCGGGGGGCTACGAGCAGTACGTC. Its protein is CASSNAGGYEQYV. The chain carries TRBV18 and TRBJ2-7; 8 nucleotides agree with TRBD2. The CDR3 contains 13 residues. Unmatched junction bases numbered 4, after V lost 6 bases and J lost 3 bases. The germline CDR1 and CDR2 sequences are KGHSH and LQKENI.

The gene calls are TRBV6-1 and TRBJ2-7; a weak D match, TRBD1 (6 bases). CDR3 length: 14 amino acids. Trimming stripped 8 bases from V and 0 bases from J, with 14 bases between. CDR1 and CDR2 (germline): MNHNS, SASEGT. This CDR3 reads CASERQDSSYEQYF. The CDR3 nucleotides read TGTGCCAGCGAGCGACAGGACAGCTCCTACGAGCAGTACTTC.

The chain has TRBV4-3 and TRBJ1-3, with TRBD1 matching over 10 bases. J lost 4 bases, V lost 4 bases, and 7 bases had no gene match. The CDR3 extends over 16 amino acids. Germline values: CDR1 LGHNA, CDR2 YSLEER. CDR3 loop: CASSPIGTGVGNTIYF. The CDR3 DNA sequence: TGCGCCAGCAGCCCGATCGGGACAGGGGTAGGAAACACCATATATTTT.

This chain joins TRBV4-3 and TRBJ1-1, with D uncertain. The CDR3 length is 16 residues. Trimming left V 0 bases short and J 6 bases short, with 17 bases between. Germline V lookup: CDR1 LGHNA, CDR2 YSLEER. CDR3 region: CASSQEAESARSEAFF. CDR3 sequence (DNA): TGCGCCAGCAGCCAAGAGGCGGAGTCCGCGCGCTCTGAAGCTTTCTTT.

This clone was detected a few times. The rearrangement links TRBV7-3 to TRBJ2-2, with TRBD1 matching 7 bases. Germline CDR1 is SGHTA and CDR2 is FQGTGA. With 5 bases clipped from V and 4 bases from J, the junction kept 10 bases outside the gene matches. This CDR3 has 16 residues. The CDR3 region is CASSINPGGPTGELFF. CDR3 nucleotides: TGTGCCAGCAGCATTAACCCAGGGGGACCCACCGGGGAGCTGTTTTTT. The full variable domain, rest sourced from reference TRBV7-3 and TRBJ2-2, is GAGVSQTPSNKVTEKGKYVELRCDPISGHTALYWYRQSLGQGPEFLIYFQGTGAADDSGLPNDRFFAVRPEGSVSTLKIQRTERGDSAVYLCASSINPGGPTGELFFGEGSRLTVL.

In its sample, this clone was seen once. V usage is TRBV29-1 and J usage is TRBJ1-2; D is perhaps TRBD1 (5 bases). Trimming took 0 bases from V and 4 from J, leaving 6 bases between them. The length of the CDR3 is 12 residues. Germline CDR1 SQVTM, CDR2 ANQGSEA. CDR3 sequence reads: CSVEEGAYGYTF. In DNA, the CDR3 is TGCAGCGTTGAAGAAGGGGCCTATGGCTACACCTTC.

In DNA form, the CDR3 reads TGTGCCAGCAGCCCGGGACAGATTTATTACGAGCAGTACGTC. Residues: CASSPGQIYYEQYV. V usage is TRBV7-8 and J usage is TRBJ2-7, with 7 bases lining up with TRBD1. After removal of 5 bases from V and 4 bases from J, the junction contained 8 bases not matched to a gene. This CDR3 region has 14 residues. Germline-derived CDR1 and CDR2 are SGHVS and FQNEAQ.

V usage is TRBV14 and J usage is TRBJ1-1, with a tentative D call TRBD1 (6 bases). CDR1 and CDR2 (germline): SGHDN, FVKESK. This CDR3 has 14 amino acids. V lost 2 bases and J lost 6, with 13 bases in between. CDR3 in amino acids: CASSQIGGVAEAFF. The CDR3 DNA reads as TGTGCCAGCAGCCAAATAGGGGGGGTCGCTGAAGCTTTCTTT.